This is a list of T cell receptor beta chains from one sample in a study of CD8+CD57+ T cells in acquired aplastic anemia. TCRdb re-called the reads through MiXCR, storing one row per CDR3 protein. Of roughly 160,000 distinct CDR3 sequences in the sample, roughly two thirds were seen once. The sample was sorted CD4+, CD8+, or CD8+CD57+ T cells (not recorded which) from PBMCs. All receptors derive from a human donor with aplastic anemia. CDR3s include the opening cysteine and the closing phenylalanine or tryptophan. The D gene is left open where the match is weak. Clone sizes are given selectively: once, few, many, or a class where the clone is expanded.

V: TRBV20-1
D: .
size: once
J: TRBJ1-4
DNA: TGCAGTGCTTCCTCCTGGGGATTTCGGAATGAAAAACTGTTTTTT
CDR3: CSASSWGFRNEKLFF

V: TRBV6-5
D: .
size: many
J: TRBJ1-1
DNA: TGTGCCAGCAGTTCATGGGCCTTGAGGAGGTACACTGAAGCTTTCTTT
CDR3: CASSSWALRRYTEAFF

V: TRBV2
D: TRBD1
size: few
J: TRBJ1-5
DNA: TGTGCCACCCAGGGGGCTAATAGCAATCAGCCCCAGCATTTT
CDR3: CATQGANSNQPQHF

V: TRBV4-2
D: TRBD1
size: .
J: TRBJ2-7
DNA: TGTGCCAGCAGCCAGGGAGACAGGGCCTACGAGCAGTACTTC
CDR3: CASSQGDRAYEQYF

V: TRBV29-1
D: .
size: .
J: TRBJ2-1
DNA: TGCAGCCTTAAAGGGGTGACTGGGGAGCAGTTCTTC
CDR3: CSLKGVTGEQFF

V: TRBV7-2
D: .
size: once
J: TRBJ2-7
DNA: TGTGCCAGCAGCCAAGCTACACGGGATGAGCAGTACTTC
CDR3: CASSQATRDEQYF

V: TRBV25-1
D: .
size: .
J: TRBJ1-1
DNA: TGTGCCAGTTATTTTGAAGCTTTCTTT
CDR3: CASYFEAFF

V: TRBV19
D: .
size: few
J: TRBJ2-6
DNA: TGTGCCAGTAGTATAGGGCAGGGGAGCTCTGGGGCCAACGTCCTGACTTTC
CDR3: CASSIGQGSSGANVLTF

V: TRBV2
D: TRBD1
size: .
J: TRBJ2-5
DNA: TGTGCCAGCCAGGACAGGTCCTACCAAGAGACCCAGTACTTC
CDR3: CASQDRSYQETQYF

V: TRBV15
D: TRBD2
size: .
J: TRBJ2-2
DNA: TGTGCCACCAGCAGAACTAGCGGGGGGACCACCGGGGAGCTGTTTTTT
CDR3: CATSRTSGGTTGELFF

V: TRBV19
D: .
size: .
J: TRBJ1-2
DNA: TGTGCCAGTAGTATAGCACGGTCCACCGCTCTGTATGGCTACACCTTC
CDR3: CASSIARSTALYGYTF

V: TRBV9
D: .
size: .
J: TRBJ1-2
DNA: TGTGCCAGCAGCCCGAGACGCGTGAACTATGGCTACACCTTC
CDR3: CASSPRRVNYGYTF

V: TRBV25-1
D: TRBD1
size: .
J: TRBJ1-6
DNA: TGTGCCAGCAGTGGCACAAAAGGACAGGGGATTAATTCACCCCTCCACTTT
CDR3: CASSGTKGQGINSPLHF

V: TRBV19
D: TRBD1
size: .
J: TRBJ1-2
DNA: TGTGCCAGTAGTATAGAACAGGGGGCGCGCTATGGCTACACCTTC
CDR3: CASSIEQGARYGYTF

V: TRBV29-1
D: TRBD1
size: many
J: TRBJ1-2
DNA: TGCAGCGCCCCGGGACAGAAAGGAGATTCTAACTATGGCTACACCTTC
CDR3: CSAPGQKGDSNYGYTF

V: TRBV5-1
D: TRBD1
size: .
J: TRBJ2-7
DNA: TGCGCCAGCAACGGACAGGGGTTTGACGAGCAGTACTTC
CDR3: CASNGQGFDEQYF

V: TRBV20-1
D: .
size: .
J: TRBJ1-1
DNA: TGCAGTGCTAACGAACCGACAGGTTCTCCGGGGAACACTGAAGCTTTCTTT
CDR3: CSANEPTGSPGNTEAFF

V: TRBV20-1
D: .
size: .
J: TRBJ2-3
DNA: TGCAGTGCTAGAGAGTTCCGATCAGGCACAGATACGCAGTATTTT
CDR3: CSAREFRSGTDTQYF

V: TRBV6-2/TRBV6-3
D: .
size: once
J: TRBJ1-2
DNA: TGTGCCAGCAGGGAATCATTGGGGGCCGACTATGGCTACACCTTC
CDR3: CASRESLGADYGYTF

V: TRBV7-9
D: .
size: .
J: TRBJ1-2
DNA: TGTGCCAGCAGCTTCGCTGGCCCAGGATTCAGCGGCTACACCTTC
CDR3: CASSFAGPGFSGYTF

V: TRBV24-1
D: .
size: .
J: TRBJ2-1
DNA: TGTGCCACCAGTGATTTCGGCCAGGGGGGCGATGAGCAGTTCTTC
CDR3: CATSDFGQGGDEQFF

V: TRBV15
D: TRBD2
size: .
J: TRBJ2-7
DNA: TGTGCCACCAGCAGAGATCTTCCAATATGGCCGGGAGGTAGCGAGCAGTACTTC
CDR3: CATSRDLPIWPGGSEQYF

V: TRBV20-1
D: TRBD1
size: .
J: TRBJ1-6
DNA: TGCAGTGCTAGTCCCGGGACAGCTAATTCACCCCTCCACTTT
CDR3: CSASPGTANSPLHF

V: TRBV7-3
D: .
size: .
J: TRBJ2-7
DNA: TGTGCCAGCAGCGCGGGCCACGAGCAGTACTTC
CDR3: CASSAGHEQYF

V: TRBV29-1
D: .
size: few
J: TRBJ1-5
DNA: TGCAGCGTTGGGGGTTACAATCAGCCCCAGCATTTT
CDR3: CSVGGYNQPQHF

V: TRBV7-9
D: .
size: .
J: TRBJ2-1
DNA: TGTGCCAGCAGCTTAGATCTAAGTCCTGCTGCGGAAATCTTC
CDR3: CASSLDLSPAAEIF

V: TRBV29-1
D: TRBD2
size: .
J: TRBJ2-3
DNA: TGCAGCGTTGATAAGGGCGGGGGAGTTACAGATACGCAGTATTTT
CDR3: CSVDKGGGVTDTQYF

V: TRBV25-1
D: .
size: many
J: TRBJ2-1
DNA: TGTGCCAGCAGTGCGTCAGCGTATCAGTTCTTC
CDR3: CASSASAYQFF

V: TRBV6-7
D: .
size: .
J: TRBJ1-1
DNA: TGTGCCAGCAGTTACGGGAACTTGAACACTGAAGCTTTCTTT
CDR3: CASSYGNLNTEAFF

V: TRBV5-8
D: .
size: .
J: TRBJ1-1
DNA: TGCGCCAGCAGCTCCTCTGAGGGGACTGAAGCTTTCTTT
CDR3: CASSSSEGTEAFF

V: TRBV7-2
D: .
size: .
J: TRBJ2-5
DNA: TGTGCCAGCAGCTTACGCAGGAAGACCCAGTACTTC
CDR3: CASSLRRKTQYF

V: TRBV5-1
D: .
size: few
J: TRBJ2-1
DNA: TGCGCCAGCAGCTTACAGTACAATGAGCAGTTCTTC
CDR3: CASSLQYNEQFF